The clone carrying this T cell receptor (beta chain) came up many times. This record belongs to a study of neurological immune-mediated disorders. TCRdb passed the 5' RACE reads through MiXCR, listing each CDR3 protein once. Of 16,000 or so distinct CDR3 sequences listed, 9% are singletons. Germline-derived CDR1 and CDR2 are MDHEN and SYDVKM. This CDR3 contains 12 residues. V lost 5 bases, J lost 10 bases, and 12 bases lay in between. Sample: CD8+ T cells from blood. The chain couples TRBV28 to TRBJ2-1; D possibly matches TRBD1 or TRBD2 (6 bases each). This TCR was sampled from a man aged 50-59 years in good health. The CDR3, as DNA: TGTGCCAGCAGTCGAGGGGGGCTCGAGCAGTTCTTC. Its protein is CASSRGGLEQFF.